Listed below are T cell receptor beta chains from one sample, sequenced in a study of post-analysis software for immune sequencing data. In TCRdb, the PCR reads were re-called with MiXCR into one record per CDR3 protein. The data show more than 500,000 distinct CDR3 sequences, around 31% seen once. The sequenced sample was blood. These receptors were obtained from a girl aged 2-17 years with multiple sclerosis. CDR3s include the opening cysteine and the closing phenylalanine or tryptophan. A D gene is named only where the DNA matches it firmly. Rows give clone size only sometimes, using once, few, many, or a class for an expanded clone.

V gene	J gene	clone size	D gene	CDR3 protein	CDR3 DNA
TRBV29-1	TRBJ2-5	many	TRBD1	CSVAGQGAGETQYF	TGCAGCGTAGCCGGACAGGGGGCCGGAGAGACCCAGTACTTC
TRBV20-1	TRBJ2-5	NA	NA	CSARAETGQVETQYF	TGCAGTGCTAGAGCGGAGACAGGTCAGGTGGAGACCCAGTACTTC
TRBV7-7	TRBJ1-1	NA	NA	CASSSKRGTEAFF	TGTGCCAGCAGCTCCAAGAGGGGCACTGAAGCTTTCTTT
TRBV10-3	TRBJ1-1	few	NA	CAISVLQGSNTEAFF	TGTGCCATCAGTGTATTACAGGGTTCGAACACTGAAGCTTTCTTT
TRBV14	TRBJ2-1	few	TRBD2	CASSHQTPGLVDEQFF	TGTGCCAGCAGCCATCAGACTCCGGGACTAGTCGATGAGCAGTTCTTC
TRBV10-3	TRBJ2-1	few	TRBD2	CAISTRTSAGYNEQFF	TGTGCCATCAGTACCAGGACTAGCGCAGGGTACAATGAGCAGTTCTTC
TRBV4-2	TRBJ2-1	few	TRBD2	CASSQQLAGGRMGNEQFF	TGTGCCAGCAGCCAACAACTAGCGGGGGGGCGAATGGGGAATGAGCAGTTCTTC
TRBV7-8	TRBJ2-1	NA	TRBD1	CASSRWDRGAYNEQFF	TGTGCCAGCAGCCGTTGGGACAGGGGAGCCTACAATGAGCAGTTCTTC
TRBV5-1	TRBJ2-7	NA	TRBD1	CASSPDRGEQYF	TGCGCCAGCAGCCCGGACAGGGGCGAGCAGTACTTC
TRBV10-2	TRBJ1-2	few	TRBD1	CASSSTGIRGYTF	TGCGCCAGCAGTTCGACAGGGATCCGTGGCTACACCTTC
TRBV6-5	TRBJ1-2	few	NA	CASSLQTGTHYGYTF	TGTGCCAGCAGTCTTCAGACCGGGACGCACTATGGCTACACCTTC
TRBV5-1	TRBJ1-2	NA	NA	CASSLTLIGQGTNGYTF	TGCGCAAGCAGCTTAACTCTTATAGGGCAGGGAACCAATGGCTACACCTTC
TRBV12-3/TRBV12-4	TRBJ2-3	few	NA	CASSQGPGQYF	TGTGCCAGCAGTCAGGGCCCGGGGCAGTATTTT
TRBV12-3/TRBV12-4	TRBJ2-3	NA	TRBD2	CASSCETSGGRFSSTDTQYF	TGTGCCAGCAGTTGCGAGACTAGCGGGGGGCGATTCTCTAGCACAGATACGCAGTATTTT
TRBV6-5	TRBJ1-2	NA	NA	CASSSRPYDGYTF	TGTGCCAGCAGTTCCAGGCCATACGATGGCTACACCTTC
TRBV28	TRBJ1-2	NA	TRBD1	CAGRTGPVTSDTF	TGTGCCGGCAGGACAGGGCCCGTAACTTCCGACACCTTC